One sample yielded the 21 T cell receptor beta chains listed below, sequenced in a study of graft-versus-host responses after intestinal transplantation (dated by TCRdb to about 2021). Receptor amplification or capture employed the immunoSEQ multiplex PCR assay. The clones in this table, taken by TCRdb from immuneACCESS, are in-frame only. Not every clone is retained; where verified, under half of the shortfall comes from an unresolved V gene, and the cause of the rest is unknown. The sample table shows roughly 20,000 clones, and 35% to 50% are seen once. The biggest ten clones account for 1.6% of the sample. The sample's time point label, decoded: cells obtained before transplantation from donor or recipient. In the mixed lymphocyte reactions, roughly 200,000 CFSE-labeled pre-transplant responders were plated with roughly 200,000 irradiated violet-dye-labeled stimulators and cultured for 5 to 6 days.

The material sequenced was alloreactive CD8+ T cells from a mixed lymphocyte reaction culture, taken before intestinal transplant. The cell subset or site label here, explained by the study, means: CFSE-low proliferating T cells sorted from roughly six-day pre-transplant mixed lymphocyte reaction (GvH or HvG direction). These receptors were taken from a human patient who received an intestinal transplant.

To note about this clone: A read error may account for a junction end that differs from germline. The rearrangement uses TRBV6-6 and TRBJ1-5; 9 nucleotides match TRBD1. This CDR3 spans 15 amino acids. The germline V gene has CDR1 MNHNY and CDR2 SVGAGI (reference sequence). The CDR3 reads CASSTTGTGYQAQHF. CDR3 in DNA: TGTGCCAGCAGTACCACCGGGACAGGGTATCAGGCCCAGCATTTT.

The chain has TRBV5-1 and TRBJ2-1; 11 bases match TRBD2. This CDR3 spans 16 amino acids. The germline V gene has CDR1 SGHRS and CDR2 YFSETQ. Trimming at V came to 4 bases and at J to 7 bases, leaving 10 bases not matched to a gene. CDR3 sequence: CASSDSGRAGGNEQFF. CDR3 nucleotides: TGCGCCAGCAGCGATAGCGGGAGGGCCGGTGGAAATGAGCAGTTCTTC.

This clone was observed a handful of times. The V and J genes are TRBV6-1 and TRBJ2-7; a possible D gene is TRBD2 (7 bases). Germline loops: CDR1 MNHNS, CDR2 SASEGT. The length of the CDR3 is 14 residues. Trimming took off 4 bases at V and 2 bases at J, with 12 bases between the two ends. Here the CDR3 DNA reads TGTGCCAGCAGTGGGGGGGGCTCCACCTACGAGCAGTACTTC. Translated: CASSGGGSTYEQYF.

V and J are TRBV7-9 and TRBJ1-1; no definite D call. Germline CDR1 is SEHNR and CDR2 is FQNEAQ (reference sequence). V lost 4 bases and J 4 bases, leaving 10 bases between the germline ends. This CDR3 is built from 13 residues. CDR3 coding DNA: TGTGCCAGCAGCTGGGGAGTCGGCACTGAAGCTTTCTTT. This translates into CASSWGVGTEAFF.

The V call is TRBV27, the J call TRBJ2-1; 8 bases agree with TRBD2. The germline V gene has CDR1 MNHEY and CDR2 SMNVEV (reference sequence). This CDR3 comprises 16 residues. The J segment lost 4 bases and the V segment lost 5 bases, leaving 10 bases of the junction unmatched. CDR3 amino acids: CASSLPPGGRYNEQFF. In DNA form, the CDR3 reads TGTGCCAGCAGTCTTCCACCGGGCGGGAGGTACAATGAGCAGTTCTTC.

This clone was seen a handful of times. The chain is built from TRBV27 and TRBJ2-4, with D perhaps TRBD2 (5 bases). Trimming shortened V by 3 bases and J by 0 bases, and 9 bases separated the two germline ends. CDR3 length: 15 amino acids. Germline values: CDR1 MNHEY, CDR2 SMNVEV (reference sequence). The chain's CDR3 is CASSLRVTAKNIQYF. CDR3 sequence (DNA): TGTGCCAGCAGTTTGCGGGTAACAGCCAAAAACATTCAGTACTTC.

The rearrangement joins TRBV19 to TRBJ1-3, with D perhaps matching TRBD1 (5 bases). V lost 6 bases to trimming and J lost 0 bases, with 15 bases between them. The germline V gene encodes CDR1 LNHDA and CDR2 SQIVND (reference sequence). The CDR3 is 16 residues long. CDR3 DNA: TGTGCCAGTAGCCCCGGAGGGACCTACTCTGGAAACACCATATATTTT. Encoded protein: CASSPGGTYSGNTIYF.

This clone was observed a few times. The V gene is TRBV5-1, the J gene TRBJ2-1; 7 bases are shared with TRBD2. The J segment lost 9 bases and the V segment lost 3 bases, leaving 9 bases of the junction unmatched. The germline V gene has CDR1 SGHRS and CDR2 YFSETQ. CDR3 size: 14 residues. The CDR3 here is CASSSGTIIGEQFF. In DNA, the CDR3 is TGCGCCAGCAGCTCCGGGACTATTATAGGTGAGCAGTTCTTC.

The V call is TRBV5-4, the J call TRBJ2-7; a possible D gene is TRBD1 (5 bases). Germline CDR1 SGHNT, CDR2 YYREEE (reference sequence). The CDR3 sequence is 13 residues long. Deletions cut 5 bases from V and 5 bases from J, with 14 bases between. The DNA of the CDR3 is TGTGCCAGCAGTTCACAGGAGTCCCACGAGCAGTACTTC. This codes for CASSSQESHEQYF. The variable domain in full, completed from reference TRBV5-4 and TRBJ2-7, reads ETGVTQSPTHLIKTRGQQVTLRCSSQSGHNTVSWYQQALGQGPQFIFQYYREEENGRGNFPPRFSGLQFPNYSSELNVNALELDDSALYLCASSSQESHEQYFGPGTRLTVT.

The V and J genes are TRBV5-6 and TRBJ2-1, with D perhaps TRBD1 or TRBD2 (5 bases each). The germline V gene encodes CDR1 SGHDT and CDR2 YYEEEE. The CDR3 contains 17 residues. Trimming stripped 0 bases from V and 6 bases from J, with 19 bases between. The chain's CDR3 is CASSLVRGSTAGNEQFF. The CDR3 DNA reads TGTGCCAGCAGCTTGGTGAGGGGCAGCACGGCGGGCAATGAGCAGTTCTTC. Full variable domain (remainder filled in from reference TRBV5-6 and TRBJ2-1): DAGVTQSPTHLIKTRGQQVTLRCSPKSGHDTVSWYQQALGQGPQFIFQYYEEEERQRGNFPDRFSGHQFPNYSSELNVNALLLGDSALYLCASSLVRGSTAGNEQFFGPGTRLTVL.

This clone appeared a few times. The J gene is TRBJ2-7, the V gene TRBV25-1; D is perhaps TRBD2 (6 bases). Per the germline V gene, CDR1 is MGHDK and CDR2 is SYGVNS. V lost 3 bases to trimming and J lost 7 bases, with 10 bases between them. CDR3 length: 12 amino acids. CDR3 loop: CASSENAGEQYF. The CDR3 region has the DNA TGTGCCAGCAGTGAGAACGCGGGGGAGCAGTACTTC.

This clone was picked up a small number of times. The CDR3, as DNA: TGTGCCAGCTCCCCTCTTAAAACTGAAGCTTTCTTT. Protein sequence: CASSPLKTEAFF. This chain connects TRBV18 to TRBJ1-1; D is unclear. The V gene lost 6 bases and the J gene lost 5 bases, with 10 bases spanning the gap. The V gene's germline CDR1 is KGHSH and CDR2 LQKENI. This CDR3 has 12 amino acids.

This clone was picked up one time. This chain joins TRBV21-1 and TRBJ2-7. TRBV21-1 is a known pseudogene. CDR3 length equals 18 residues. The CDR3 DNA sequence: TGTGCCAGCAGCGCCCAAATTCGACAGTTCGGGGATTCCTACGAGCAGTACTTC. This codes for CASSAQIRQFGDSYEQYF.

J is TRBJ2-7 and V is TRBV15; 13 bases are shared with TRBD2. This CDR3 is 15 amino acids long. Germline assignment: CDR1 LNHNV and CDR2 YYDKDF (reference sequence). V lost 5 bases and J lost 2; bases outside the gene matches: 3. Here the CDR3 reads CATSAGLAGAYEQYF. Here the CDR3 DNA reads TGTGCCACCAGCGCCGGACTAGCGGGAGCCTACGAGCAGTACTTC. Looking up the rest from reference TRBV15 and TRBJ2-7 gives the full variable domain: DAMVIQNPRYQVTQFGKPVTLSCSQTLNHNVMYWYQQKSSQAPKLLFHYYDKDFNNEADTPDNFQSRRPNTSFCFLDIRSPGLGDTAMYLCATSAGLAGAYEQYFGPGTRLTVT.

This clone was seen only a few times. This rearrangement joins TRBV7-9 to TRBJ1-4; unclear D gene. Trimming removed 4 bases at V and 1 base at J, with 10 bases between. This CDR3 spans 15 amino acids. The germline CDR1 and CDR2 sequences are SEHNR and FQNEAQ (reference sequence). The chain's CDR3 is CASSSRSLTNEKLFF. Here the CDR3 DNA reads TGTGCCAGCAGCTCCAGGTCGTTAACTAATGAAAAACTGTTTTTT. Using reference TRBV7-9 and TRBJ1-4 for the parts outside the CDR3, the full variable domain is DTGVSQNPRHKITKRGQNVTFRCDPISEHNRLYWYRQTLGQGPEFLTYFQNEAQLEKSRLLSDRFSAERPKGSFSTLEIQRTEQGDSAMYLCASSSRSLTNEKLFFGSGTQLSVL.

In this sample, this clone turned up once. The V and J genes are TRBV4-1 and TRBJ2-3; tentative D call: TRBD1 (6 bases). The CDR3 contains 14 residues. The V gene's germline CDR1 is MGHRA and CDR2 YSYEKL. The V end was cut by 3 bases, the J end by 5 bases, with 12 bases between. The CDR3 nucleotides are TGCGCCAGCAGCCACGGACAGAGGGGAGATACGCAGTATTTT. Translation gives CASSHGQRGDTQYF.

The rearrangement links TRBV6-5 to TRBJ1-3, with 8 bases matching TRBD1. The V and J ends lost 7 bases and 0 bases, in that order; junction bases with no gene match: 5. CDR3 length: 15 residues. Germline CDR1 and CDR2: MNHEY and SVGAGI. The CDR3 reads CASTRTGPSGNTIYF. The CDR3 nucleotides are TGTGCCAGCACCCGGACAGGGCCCTCTGGAAACACCATATATTTT.

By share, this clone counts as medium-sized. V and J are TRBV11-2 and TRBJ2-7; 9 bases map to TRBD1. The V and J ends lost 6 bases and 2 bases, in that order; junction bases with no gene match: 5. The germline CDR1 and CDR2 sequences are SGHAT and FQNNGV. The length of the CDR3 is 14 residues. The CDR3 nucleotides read TGTGCCAGCAGTTCGGGGACAGGGACCTACGAGCAGTACTTC. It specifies CASSSGTGTYEQYF.

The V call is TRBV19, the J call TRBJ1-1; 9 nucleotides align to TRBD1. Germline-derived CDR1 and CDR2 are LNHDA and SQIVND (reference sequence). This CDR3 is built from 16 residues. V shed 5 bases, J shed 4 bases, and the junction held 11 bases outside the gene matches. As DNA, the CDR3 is TGTGCCAGTAGTCCGGGACAGGGATTCGGGGGCACTGAAGCTTTCTTT. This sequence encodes CASSPGQGFGGTEAFF.

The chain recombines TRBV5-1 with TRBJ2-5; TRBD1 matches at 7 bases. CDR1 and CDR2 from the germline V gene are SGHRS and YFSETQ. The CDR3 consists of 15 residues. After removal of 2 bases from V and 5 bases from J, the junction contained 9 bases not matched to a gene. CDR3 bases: TGCGCCAGCAGCTTATCTACAGGGGTTGCGGAGACCCAGTACTTC. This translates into CASSLSTGVAETQYF. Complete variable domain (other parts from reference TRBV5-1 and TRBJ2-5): KAGVTQTPRYLIKTRGQQVTLSCSPISGHRSVSWYQQTPGQGLQFLFEYFSETQRNKGNFPGRFSGRQFSNSRSEMNVSTLELGDSALYLCASSLSTGVAETQYFGPGTRLLVL.

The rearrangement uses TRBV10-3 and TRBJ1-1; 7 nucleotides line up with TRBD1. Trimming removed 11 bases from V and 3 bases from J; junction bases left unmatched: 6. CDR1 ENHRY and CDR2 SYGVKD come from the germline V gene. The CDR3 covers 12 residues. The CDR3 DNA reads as TGTGCCGCGCGACAGGGTGACACTGAAGCTTTCTTT. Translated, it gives CAARQGDTEAFF.